These 13 T cell receptor beta chains were all obtained from the same sample, sequenced in a study of shared clonotypes between healthy human individuals. The protocol was immunoSEQ multiplex PCR, while the TCRdb copy is restricted to in-frame clones and leaves out a portion. The sample shows some 2.4 million clones, 93% of them seen only once. Sequencing was done on a sample of naive CD4+ T cells from PBMCs. Described subset: CD45RA+ positively selected. These receptors were obtained from a man aged 18 to 29 in good health. Some clones in this sample may be carry-over from other donors' samples.

This sequence joins TRBV6-6 and TRBJ1-1, with 10 nucleotides matching TRBD1. Germline CDR1 reads MNHNY; CDR2 reads SVGAGI (reference sequence). The V gene end was trimmed by 4 bases and the J gene end by 1 base; junction bases not matched to a gene: 3. CDR3 length: 15 amino acids. The DNA for the CDR3 is TGTGCCAGCAGTTCCAGGGACAGGGGGAACACTGAAGCTTTCTTT. It codes for CASSSRDRGNTEAFF.

The chain recombines TRBV5-5 with TRBJ2-2; maybe TRBD2 (5 bases). V lost 0 bases to trimming and J lost 0 bases, with 9 bases between them. The CDR3 consists of 16 residues. CDR1 and CDR2 (germline): SGHKS, YYEKEE (reference sequence). CDR3 coding DNA: TGTGCCAGCAGCTTGGAACCGGGGACGAACACCGGGGAGCTGTTTTTT. Protein: CASSLEPGTNTGELFF. Full variable domain (outside the CDR3, taken from reference TRBV5-5 and TRBJ2-2): DAGVTQSPTHLIKTRGQQVTLRCSPISGHKSVSWYQQVLGQGPQFIFQYYEKEERGRGNFPDRFSARQFPNYSSELNVNALLLGDSALYLCASSLEPGTNTGELFFGEGSRLTVL.

The V and J genes are TRBV6-1 and TRBJ1-4, with D perhaps matching TRBD1 (6 bases). The V end lost 5 bases, the J end lost 3 bases, and 10 bases lay between the germline ends. CDR1 is MNHNS, CDR2 SASEGT, per germline. The CDR3 spans 14 residues. CDR3 nucleotides: TGTGCCAGCAGTCAGGGGTTGGCTAATGAAAAACTGTTTTTT. It yields the protein CASSQGLANEKLFF.

With regard to this clone: This same CDR3 is encoded by further DNA sequences in the sample. The chain employs TRBV18 and TRBJ2-7; no reliable D call. V was pared by 0 bases and J by 1 base, with 4 bases between. The CDR3 is made up of 13 amino acids. CDR1 KGHSH and CDR2 LQKENI come from the germline V gene. DNA of the CDR3: TGTGCCAGCTCACCACCTGATTCCTACGAGCAGTACTTC. Protein: CASSPPDSYEQYF.

The rearrangement uses TRBV29-1 and TRBJ1-4, with 7 nucleotides matching TRBD1. Per germline, CDR1 SQVTM and CDR2 ANQGSEA. The CDR3 length is 12 residues. Unmatched junction bases numbered 4, after V lost 4 bases and J lost 8 bases. The CDR3, as DNA: TGCAGCGTTGGAGGGGGACAGGAAAAACTGTTTTTT. Translation gives CSVGGGQEKLFF.

The chain is built from TRBV7-8 and TRBJ1-3, with D possibly being TRBD1 (5 bases). CDR3 length: 14 residues. Germline V gene data show CDR1 as SGHVS and CDR2 as FQNEAQ. Between the trimmed V and J ends, which lost 5 bases and 3 bases, there was a span of 11 bases. CDR3 sequence reads: CASSAGLSGNTIYF. The CDR3 DNA reads as TGTGCCAGCAGCGCAGGGTTAAGTGGAAACACCATATATTTT.

V is TRBV6-6 and J is TRBJ2-3; no reliable D call. The V end was cut by 1 base, the J end by 8 bases, with 7 bases between. The CDR3 spans 12 residues. The germline CDR1 and CDR2 sequences are MNHNY and SVGAGI (reference sequence). CDR3 sequence (DNA): TGTGCCAGCAGTTACTTGGTGGGTACGCAGTATTTT. Translated, it gives CASSYLVGTQYF.

V usage is TRBV11-2 and J usage is TRBJ2-3; D ambiguous. The CDR3 runs 15 residues. The V gene lost 0 bases and the J gene lost 0 bases, with 7 bases spanning the gap. Germline V gives CDR1 SGHAT, CDR2 FQNNGV. CDR3 loop: CASSLDSTSTDTQYF. CDR3 coding DNA: TGTGCCAGCAGCTTAGATTCAACTAGCACAGATACGCAGTATTTT.

This chain uses TRBV28 with TRBJ2-7, with TRBD1 identical over 7 bases. Germline CDR1 reads MDHEN; CDR2 reads SYDVKM. V lost 8 bases, J lost 0 bases, and 7 bases stayed unmatched. The CDR3 totals 14 residues. The CDR3 DNA sequence: TGTGCCAGCCACAGGGGCGTTAGCTCCTACGAGCAGTACTTC. This codes for CASHRGVSSYEQYF.

The rearrangement uses TRBV7-2 and TRBJ1-1; a weak D match, TRBD1 (5 bases). CDR1 and CDR2 from the germline V gene are SGHTA and FQGNSA. The V and J ends lost 1 base and 3 bases respectively, with 9 bases between them. The CDR3 loop spans 14 amino acids. Written as DNA, the CDR3 is TGTGCCAGCAGCTTAGTGGGGGGGGACACTGAAGCTTTCTTT. Translation gives CASSLVGGDTEAFF.

The V gene is TRBV27, the J gene TRBJ2-7, with D uncertain. Trimming shortened V by 8 bases and J by 0 bases, and 17 bases separated the two germline ends. The CDR3 spans 15 residues. Germline loops: CDR1 MNHEY, CDR2 SMNVEV (reference sequence). The CDR3: CASWAAGRSSYEQYF. The CDR3 DNA reads TGTGCCAGCTGGGCTGCCGGGCGTAGCTCCTACGAGCAGTACTTC.

V usage is TRBV7-7 and J usage is TRBJ2-7; 9 bases match TRBD2. The CDR3 sequence is 14 residues long. J lost 6 bases, V lost 6 bases, and 9 bases had no gene match. Per the germline V gene, CDR1 is SSHAT and CDR2 is FNYEAQ (reference sequence). CDR3 DNA sequence: TGTGCCAGCAGTCCTATAGCGGGAGTCAGCGAGCAGTACTTC. Translated, it gives CASSPIAGVSEQYF.

The genes are TRBV27 and TRBJ2-7; D may be TRBD1 or TRBD2 (6 bases each). The length of the CDR3 is 14 residues. CDR1 is MNHEY, CDR2 SMNVEV, per germline (reference sequence). Trimming took 1 base from V and 2 from J, leaving 9 bases between them. The CDR3 DNA follows: TGTGCCAGCAGTTTATGGGGGGCCACCTACGAGCAGTACTTC. Its protein product is CASSLWGATYEQYF.